These 19 T cell receptor beta chains were sequenced from one sample in a study of cytomegalovirus exposure and HLA in healthy donors. PCR amplification relied on 60 Vbeta primers (plus 13 Jbeta primers). The assay was immunoSEQ multiplex PCR, and TCRdb's table has in-frame clones only and misses some. The sample shows 150,000 to 200,000 clones, approximately 81% of them seen only once. Sequencing used PBMCs. These receptors were taken from a woman between 50 and 59 years old in good health and CMV-seronegative.

This rearrangement joins TRBV28 to TRBJ2-3; TRBD2 matches at 7 bases. V was clipped by 8 bases and J by 0 bases; unmatched bases: 5. There are 14 residues in the CDR3. CDR1 MDHEN and CDR2 SYDVKM come from the germline V gene. The CDR3 DNA reads TGTGCCAGCGGGGGGGTGGCGAGCACAGATACGCAGTATTTT. This codes for CASGGVASTDTQYF.

J is TRBJ1-5 and V is TRBV21-1; the table's D call, TRBD1, was not checked against the DNA. TRBV21-1 is recorded as a pseudogene. The CDR3 has 19 amino acids. The CDR3 protein is CASSKYRGQGGLSNQPQHF. The CDR3, as DNA: TGTGCCAGCAGCAAGTATAGGGGACAGGGGGGTTTAAGCAATCAGCCCCAGCATTTT.

The rearrangement uses TRBV7-3 and TRBJ2-1; 11 bases map to TRBD2. With 2 bases clipped from V and 12 bases from J, the junction kept 6 bases outside the gene matches. The CDR3 covers 14 residues. Germline V gene sequence: CDR1 SGHTA, CDR2 FQGTGA. CDR3 protein: CASSLGVSGRVQFF. The CDR3 DNA reads as TGTGCCAGCAGCTTAGGGGTTAGCGGGAGGGTGCAGTTCTTC.

The CDR3 protein is CASSLSGTGRRQPQHF. DNA for the CDR3: TGTGCCAGTAGTTTATCCGGGACAGGGAGGAGGCAGCCCCAGCATTTT. This chain connects TRBV19 to TRBJ1-5, with TRBD1 matching 9 bases. CDR3 length: 16 amino acids. The germline V gene has CDR1 LNHDA and CDR2 SQIVND (reference sequence). With V trimmed by 5 bases and J by 7 bases, 12 bases remained unmatched.

This rearrangement joins TRBV11-2 to TRBJ2-7; 10 bases fit TRBD1. The CDR3 contains 15 residues. Germline lookup yields CDR1 SGHAT and CDR2 FQNNGV. J was trimmed by 9 bases and V by 7 bases; bases with no gene match: 15. This CDR3 reads CASTPDRDRGFRQYF. In DNA form, the CDR3 reads TGTGCCAGCACCCCAGACCGGGACAGGGGATTCCGGCAGTACTTC.

This sequence joins TRBV27 and TRBJ2-1; 9 bases agree with TRBD2. Per germline, CDR1 MNHEY and CDR2 SMNVEV (reference sequence). The V gene end was trimmed by 2 bases and the J gene end by 9 bases; junction bases not matched to a gene: 5. The CDR3 is 14 amino acids. The CDR3 here is CASSLTLAGSEQFF. The CDR3 nucleotides read TGTGCCAGCAGTTTAACCCTAGCGGGGTCTGAGCAGTTCTTC.

The chain is built from TRBV28 and TRBJ2-5; D is unclear. The J call may not be correct, given that the DNA end is closer to TRBJ2-7. CDR1 is MDHEN, CDR2 SYDVKM, per germline. CDR3 size: 14 residues. CDR3 region: CASSPESPGYEQYF. The CDR3 DNA reads as TGTGCCAGCAGTCCGGAGAGCCCCGGCTACGAGCAGTACTTC.

J is TRBJ1-1 and V is TRBV29-1, with D perhaps TRBD1 (6 bases). The CDR3 is made up of 13 amino acids. Looked up from germline, CDR1 is SQVTM and CDR2 is ANQGSEA. The V gene lost 6 bases and the J gene lost 0 bases, with 11 bases spanning the gap. Here the CDR3 reads CSVDDRLNTEAFF. The CDR3 nucleotides are TGCAGCGTCGATGACAGGTTGAACACTGAAGCTTTCTTT.

This clone was recorded a few times. V gene TRBV5-1 combines with J gene TRBJ1-1, with no clear D. Trimming stripped 3 bases from V and 6 bases from J, with 15 bases between. CDR1 is SGHRS and CDR2 is YFSETQ in the germline V gene. The CDR3 consists of 14 residues. The CDR3 sequence is CASSYDRGRSEAFF. In DNA, the CDR3 is TGCGCCAGCAGCTACGATCGAGGGAGGTCTGAAGCTTTCTTT. The whole variable domain, filled in from reference TRBV5-1 and TRBJ1-1, reads KAGVTQTPRYLIKTRGQQVTLSCSPISGHRSVSWYQQTPGQGLQFLFEYFSETQRNKGNFPGRFSGRQFSNSRSEMNVSTLELGDSALYLCASSYDRGRSEAFFGQGTRLTVV.

This clone was recorded a few times. The chain recombines TRBV7-2 with TRBJ1-2, with D tentatively TRBD1 (5 bases). CDR1 is SGHTA, CDR2 FQGNSA, per germline. CDR3 length: 14 amino acids. The V and J ends lost 8 bases and 6 bases respectively, with 19 bases between them. This CDR3 reads CASSKWQGQDGYTF. CDR3 coding DNA: TGTGCCAGCTCCAAATGGCAGGGCCAGGATGGCTACACCTTC.

CDR3 region: CASTSGGRGEKLFF. CDR3 DNA: TGTGCCAGCACCTCCGGGGGGAGGGGTGAAAAACTGTTTTTT. The chain combines TRBV6-6 with TRBJ1-4; possible D gene TRBD1, 5 bases. CDR3 length equals 14 residues. V gave up 7 bases and J gave up 7 bases, with 16 bases separating them. CDR1 and CDR2 (germline): MNHNY, SVGAGI (reference sequence).

The rearrangement uses TRBV7-2 and TRBJ2-1, with D unclear. The CDR3 runs to 12 residues. The V gene lost 5 bases and the J gene lost 3 bases, with 5 bases spanning the gap. Germline CDR1 and CDR2: SGHTA and FQGNSA. The CDR3 DNA reads TGTGCCAGCAGCGTATACTACAATGAGCAGTTCTTC. Translating gives CASSVYYNEQFF.

This clone was found once. The chain links TRBV6-6 to TRBJ2-5, with a tentative D call TRBD1 (6 bases). The CDR3 has 16 amino acids. V lost 5 bases and J 7 bases, leaving 23 bases between the germline ends. The V gene's germline CDR1 is MNHNY and CDR2 SVGAGI (reference sequence). The CDR3 region is CASSLRQARVGGTQYF. The CDR3 DNA is TGTGCCAGCAGTCTCCGACAGGCTAGAGTAGGAGGGACCCAGTACTTC.

This clone was counted once. The CDR3 sequence: CSVLDYNEQFF. CDR3 sequence (DNA): TGCAGCGTTCTAGACTACAATGAGCAGTTCTTC. The chain recombines TRBV29-1 with TRBJ2-1, with unresolved D. The CDR3 spans 11 residues. V was shortened by 5 bases and J by 3 bases, with 5 bases between the two germline ends. Germline values: CDR1 SQVTM, CDR2 ANQGSEA.

This chain links TRBV4-3 with TRBJ2-5; possibly TRBD2 for D (6 bases). V shed 1 base and J shed 2 bases, with 14 bases lying between them. The CDR3 sequence is 16 residues long. Germline CDR1 is LGHNA and CDR2 is YSLEER. The CDR3 sequence is CASSQGGGEPQETQYF. The CDR3 DNA reads TGCGCCAGCAGCCAAGGGGGCGGGGAACCTCAAGAGACCCAGTACTTC.

The chain has TRBV10-3 and TRBJ2-1, with 10 bases fitting TRBD2. Looked up from germline, CDR1 is ENHRY and CDR2 is SYGVKD. This CDR3 spans 16 amino acids. The V and J ends lost 4 bases and 7 bases, in that order; junction bases with no gene match: 10. The CDR3 loop reads CAISGGAGGLKNEQFF. In DNA form, the CDR3 reads TGTGCCATCAGTGGAGGAGCGGGGGGGCTTAAGAATGAGCAGTTCTTC.

The chain couples TRBV9 to TRBJ1-5, with D uncertain. The CDR3 is made up of 16 amino acids. Germline V gene data show CDR1 as SGDLS and CDR2 as YYNGEE. The V and J ends lost 1 base and 5 bases respectively, with 16 bases between them. The CDR3, as DNA: TGTGCCAGCAGCGTATACCGGGGTATAGGCGATCAGCCCCAGCATTTT. This encodes CASSVYRGIGDQPQHF.

The V and J genes are TRBV6-5 and TRBJ1-5; no clear D gene. The CDR3 contains 15 residues. Germline V lookup: CDR1 MNHEY, CDR2 SVGAGI. V gave up 0 bases and J gave up 4 bases, with 10 bases separating them. In DNA form, the CDR3 reads TGTGCCAGCAGTTACTCGCGCCCGGAGAATCAGCCCCAGCATTTT. Translation gives CASSYSRPENQPQHF.

The chain joins TRBV4-1 to TRBJ2-3; TRBD2 aligns across 9 bases. The germline CDR1 and CDR2 sequences are MGHRA and YSYEKL. Trimming at V came to 0 bases and at J to 5 bases, leaving 6 bases not matched to a gene. The CDR3 is 16 amino acids. In DNA form, the CDR3 reads TGCGCCAGCAGCCAAGAACCTAGCGGGAATGTAGATACGCAGTATTTT. Its translation: CASSQEPSGNVDTQYF.